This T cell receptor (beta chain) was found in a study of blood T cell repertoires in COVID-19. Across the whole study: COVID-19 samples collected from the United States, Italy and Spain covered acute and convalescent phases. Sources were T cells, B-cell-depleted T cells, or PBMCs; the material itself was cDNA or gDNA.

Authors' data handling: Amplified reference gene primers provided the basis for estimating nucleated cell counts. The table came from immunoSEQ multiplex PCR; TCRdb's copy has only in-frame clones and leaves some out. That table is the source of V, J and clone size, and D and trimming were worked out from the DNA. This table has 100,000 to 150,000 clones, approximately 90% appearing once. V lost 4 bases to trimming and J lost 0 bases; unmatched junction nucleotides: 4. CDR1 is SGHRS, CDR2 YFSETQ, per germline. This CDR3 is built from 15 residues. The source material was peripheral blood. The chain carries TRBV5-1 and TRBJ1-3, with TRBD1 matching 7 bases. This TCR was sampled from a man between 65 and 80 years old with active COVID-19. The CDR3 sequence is CASSPQGLSGNTIYF. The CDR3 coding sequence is TGCGCCAGCAGCCCACAGGGGCTCTCTGGAAACACCATATATTTT.